This passage covers 27 T cell receptor beta chains from one sample sequenced in a study of blood T cell repertoires in COVID-19. Generated by immunoSEQ multiplex PCR, the TCRdb table keeps only in-frame clones and is missing some. The sample consists of some 150,000 clones, about four fifths of them appearing once. Material: peripheral blood. The receptors were gathered from a human donor with acute or convalescent COVID-19. The donor label of this sample is uncertain.

The V and J genes are TRBV9 and TRBJ1-1, with D perhaps TRBD1 (6 bases). The CDR3 extends over 12 amino acids. The germline V gene has CDR1 SGDLS and CDR2 YYNGEE. The V and J ends lost 4 bases and 5 bases respectively, with 9 bases between them. CDR3 sequence: CASSTQGTEAFF. The CDR3 DNA follows: TGTGCCAGCAGCACACAGGGAACTGAAGCTTTCTTT.

This chain uses TRBV11-1 with TRBJ2-3; TRBD2 might be the D (7 bases). The CDR3 covers 16 residues. Looked up from germline, CDR1 is SGHAT and CDR2 is FQDESV (reference sequence). Trimming stripped 5 bases from V and 6 bases from J, with 21 bases between. The CDR3 coding sequence is TGTGCCAGCAGCCGACTAGCTTTCGGGACAATCGATACGCAGTATTTT. This encodes CASSRLAFGTIDTQYF. Full variable domain (rest looked up from reference TRBV11-1 and TRBJ2-3): EAEVAQSPRYKITEKSQAVAFWCDPISGHATLYWYRQILGQGPELLVQFQDESVVDDSQLPKDRFSAERLKGVDSTLKIQPAELGDSAMYLCASSRLAFGTIDTQYFGPGTRLTVL.

This chain connects TRBV11-2 to TRBJ2-4, with a weak D call TRBD2 (5 bases). The V end lost 0 bases, the J end lost 13 bases, and 10 bases lay between the germline ends. The germline CDR1 and CDR2 sequences are SGHAT and FQNNGV. The CDR3 has 12 residues. The CDR3 DNA reads as TGTGCCAGCAGCTTAGACCTAGCTCTACAGTACTTC. Amino acid sequence: CASSLDLALQYF.

This clone was detected only once. The chain employs TRBV18 and TRBJ1-2; 11 bases are a match to TRBD1. From germline, CDR1 is KGHSH and CDR2 LQKENI. J lost 3 bases, V lost 5 bases, and 2 bases had no gene match. The CDR3 totals 14 residues. The CDR3 region is CASSRDRGDYGYTF. Here the CDR3 DNA reads TGTGCCAGCTCAAGGGACAGGGGGGACTATGGCTACACCTTC.

The chain couples TRBV12-3 or TRBV12-4 to TRBJ2-4; D is possibly TRBD1 (6 bases). This CDR3 contains 13 residues. Trimming left V 2 bases short and J 6 bases short, with 8 bases between. The CDR3, as DNA: TGTGCCAGCAGTTTACAACAGGGAAACATTCAGTACTTC. It yields the protein CASSLQQGNIQYF.

The chain has TRBV11-2 and TRBJ1-3; the D gene is possibly TRBD1 (5 bases). Trimming took off 4 bases at V and 6 bases at J, with 25 bases between the two ends. This CDR3 spans 18 amino acids. Germline V gene lookup returns CDR1 SGHAT and CDR2 FQNNGV. CDR3 sequence reads: CASSSGFTPRARTNTIYF. The CDR3 DNA follows: TGTGCCAGCAGCTCAGGGTTCACGCCACGGGCCCGAACAAACACCATATATTTT.

This clone was seen a handful of times. The chain carries TRBV6-5 and TRBJ1-1, with a tentative D call TRBD1 (5 bases). CDR1 is MNHEY, CDR2 SVGAGI, per germline. The V end lost 2 bases, the J end lost 12 bases, and 10 bases lay between the germline ends. This CDR3 spans 11 amino acids. The chain's CDR3 is CASSYQGTTFF. In DNA form, the CDR3 reads TGTGCCAGCAGTTACCAGGGAACGACTTTCTTT.

The rearrangement links TRBV7-9 to TRBJ1-3; no clear D. CDR1 is SEHNR and CDR2 is FQNEAQ in the germline V gene (reference sequence). V lost 1 base and J lost 2, with 6 bases in between. CDR3 size: 14 residues. CDR3 residues: CASSLDYAGNTIYF. CDR3 DNA: TGTGCCAGCAGCTTAGACTACGCTGGAAACACCATATATTTT.

CDR3 residues: CASSLATRRTEAFF. The DNA for the CDR3 is TGCGCCAGCAGCTTGGCCACTAGGCGGACTGAAGCTTTCTTT. The chain carries TRBV5-1 and TRBJ1-1; D not certain. This CDR3 spans 14 amino acids. Germline-derived CDR1 and CDR2 are SGHRS and YFSETQ. The V end lost 0 bases, the J end lost 5 bases, and 11 bases lay between the germline ends.

The gene calls are TRBV5-6 and TRBJ1-6, with a possible D match to TRBD1 (6 bases). The CDR3 totals 14 residues. Germline V CDR1 and CDR2: SGHDT, YYEEEE. With 4 bases removed from V and 10 bases from J, the gap between germline ends came to 15 bases. This CDR3 reads CASSTVDRPSPLHF. CDR3 in DNA: TGTGCCAGCAGCACTGTCGACAGGCCGTCACCCCTCCACTTT.

The chain combines TRBV7-6 with TRBJ1-1; D remains unclear. CDR3 length: 13 amino acids. From germline, CDR1 is SGHVS and CDR2 FNYEAQ. V dropped 1 base and J dropped 8 bases, with 11 bases sitting between them. The CDR3: CASSLGAELEAFF. DNA of the CDR3: TGTGCCAGCAGCTTAGGGGCAGAACTCGAAGCTTTCTTT.

This clone has more than one count but fewer than ten. The rearrangement uses TRBV7-3 and TRBJ2-2; 10 nucleotides match TRBD2. CDR3 size: 15 residues. The V segment lost 4 bases and the J segment 6 bases; nucleotides outside the gene matches: 5. CDR1 and CDR2 from the germline V gene are SGHTA and FQGTGA. This chain's CDR3 is CASSSSGTSAGELFF. The CDR3, as DNA: TGTGCCAGCAGCTCCTCCGGGACTAGCGCCGGGGAGCTGTTTTTT.

The V gene is TRBV21-1, the J gene TRBJ1-5; the D segment call TRBD1 is taken from the table without a DNA check. TRBV21-1 is listed as a pseudogene. This CDR3 region has 17 residues. In DNA form, the CDR3 reads TGTGCCAGCAGCATCTGCGGAGGGGGCAACGGCAATCAGCCCCAGCATTTT. Residues: CASSICGGGNGNQPQHF.

The chain joins TRBV5-4 to TRBJ2-2; 14 positions agree with TRBD2. This CDR3 has 18 residues. Germline V gene sequence: CDR1 SGHNT, CDR2 YYREEE (reference sequence). The V and J ends lost 4 bases and 4 bases, in that order; junction bases with no gene match: 9. CDR3 residues: CASSLGAGLAGATGELFF. Here the CDR3 DNA reads TGTGCCAGCAGCCTGGGGGCGGGACTAGCGGGGGCCACCGGGGAGCTGTTTTTT.

The chain recombines TRBV21-1 with TRBJ2-7; the table's D call, TRBD2, was not checked against the DNA. TRBV21-1 is marked as a pseudogene. This CDR3 is 17 amino acids long. CDR3: CASSKGWGVPTTYEQYV. In DNA form, the CDR3 reads TGTGCCAGCAGCAAAGGTTGGGGGGTGCCCACTACATACGAGCAGTACGTC.

The chain combines TRBV13 with TRBJ2-5; D perhaps matches TRBD2 (6 bases). V dropped 3 bases and J dropped 2 bases, with 10 bases sitting between them. Germline CDR1 and CDR2: PRHDT and FYEKMQ (reference sequence). CDR3 length: 14 residues. The CDR3, as DNA: TGTGCCAGCAGCTTGTTTAGCGGACAAGAGACCCAGTACTTC. It translates to CASSLFSGQETQYF.

With respect to this clone: Within the sample, other DNA sequences also encode this same CDR3. Here the CDR3 DNA reads TGTGCCACCAGTGATTCATACACCGGGGAGCTGTTTTTT. Amino acids: CATSDSYTGELFF. The chain combines TRBV24-1 with TRBJ2-2, with D unclear. Trimming took 2 bases from V and 3 from J, leaving 3 bases between them. CDR1 and CDR2 from the germline V gene are KGHDR and SFDVKD. The CDR3 is made up of 13 amino acids.

V gene TRBV25-1 combines with J gene TRBJ1-1, with D unclear. Germline V CDR1 and CDR2: MGHDK, SYGVNS. The CDR3 has 11 amino acids. The ends were cut back, 6 bases at V and 6 bases at J, with 8 bases in the middle. The CDR3 DNA follows: TGTGCCAGCAGGGAGGACGCTGAAGCTTTCTTT. Residues: CASREDAEAFF.

The chain carries TRBV11-2 and TRBJ2-7; TRBD1 might be the D (6 bases). Germline V gene sequence: CDR1 SGHAT, CDR2 FQNNGV. Trimming pared 5 bases from V and 0 bases from J, leaving 14 bases between. This CDR3 is 15 amino acids long. Here the CDR3 DNA reads TGTGCCAGCAGCCTCTCCCTACAGGGCTCCTACGAGCAGTACTTC. Translating gives CASSLSLQGSYEQYF.

The chain combines TRBV19 with TRBJ2-6; D is possibly TRBD1 (6 bases). This CDR3 is 17 amino acids long. CDR1 and CDR2 (germline): LNHDA, SQIVND (reference sequence). V was trimmed by 7 bases and J by 3 bases, leaving 19 bases between them. This chain's CDR3 is CASTREQGTGGANVLTF. DNA for the CDR3: TGTGCCAGTACCCGAGAACAGGGAACGGGTGGGGCCAACGTCCTGACTTTC.

The rearrangement joins TRBV4-1 to TRBJ2-3; 13 positions agree with TRBD2. V dropped 1 base and J dropped 6; count of bases not matched to a gene: 7. This CDR3 has 17 residues. Germline-derived CDR1 and CDR2 are MGHRA and YSYEKL. The CDR3 DNA follows: TGCGCCAGCAGCCAAGGCCGGACTAGCGGGGGCCCCGATACGCAGTATTTT. Residues: CASSQGRTSGGPDTQYF.

The rearrangement joins TRBV5-4 to TRBJ2-3; 13 bases line up with TRBD2. The length of the CDR3 is 19 residues. Germline V gene sequence: CDR1 SGHNT, CDR2 YYREEE (reference sequence). V lost 2 bases, J lost 6 bases, and 15 bases stayed unmatched. The CDR3 region is CASSLGLLAGGLRADTQYF. DNA for the CDR3: TGTGCCAGCAGCTTAGGACTACTAGCGGGGGGGCTAAGGGCGGATACGCAGTATTTT.

V usage is TRBV12-5 and J usage is TRBJ1-6, with TRBD1 matching over 8 bases. J lost 8 bases, V lost 8 bases, and 5 bases had no gene match. CDR1 and CDR2 from the germline V gene are LGHNT and FRNRAP. The CDR3 is 13 amino acids. The CDR3 region has the DNA TGTGCTAGTAGAACAGGGGGGGATTCACCCCTCCACTTT. Translated, it gives CASRTGGDSPLHF.

The rearrangement links TRBV24-1 to TRBJ1-2; 11 bases are shared with TRBD1. Germline V CDR1 and CDR2: KGHDR, SFDVKD. Losses at the gene ends were 3 bases for V and 1 base for J; bases not matched to a gene: 3. This CDR3 contains 16 residues. CDR3 nucleotide sequence: TGTGCCACCAGTGATACGGACAGGGGGCATAACTATGGCTACACCTTC. Translation gives CATSDTDRGHNYGYTF.

The rearrangement links TRBV5-4 to TRBJ1-6; 7 bases line up with TRBD1. Germline V gene data show CDR1 as SGHNT and CDR2 as YYREEE (reference sequence). Trimming took 6 bases from V and 2 from J; bases not matched to a gene: 5. The length of the CDR3 is 15 residues. The CDR3 reads CASTAGGTYNSPLHF. Written as DNA, the CDR3 is TGTGCCAGCACCGCAGGGGGGACCTATAATTCACCCCTCCACTTT.

The chain has TRBV30 and TRBJ2-2, with D perhaps TRBD1 (5 bases). The CDR3 runs to 13 residues. Germline V gene lookup returns CDR1 GTSNPN and CDR2 SVGIG (reference sequence). Trimming left V 3 bases short and J 4 bases short, with 9 bases between. The CDR3, as DNA: TGTGCCTGGAGGGGCAGGGCCACCGGGGAGCTGTTTTTT. Protein product: CAWRGRATGELFF. The variable domain in full, completed from reference TRBV30 and TRBJ2-2, reads SQTIHQWPATLVQPVGSPLSLECTVEGTSNPNLYWYRQAAGRGLQLLFYSVGIGQISSEVPQNLSASRPQDRQFILSSKKLLLSDSGFYLCAWRGRATGELFFGEGSRLTVL.

The chain couples TRBV2 to TRBJ1-5; D might be TRBD1 (5 bases). Looked up from germline, CDR1 is SNHLY and CDR2 is FYNNEI. This CDR3 contains 14 residues. V lost 8 bases and J lost 2, with 13 bases in between. This chain's CDR3 is CASGLDRGNQPQHF. The CDR3 DNA reads TGTGCCAGCGGCCTCGACAGAGGCAATCAGCCCCAGCATTTT.